Following are 2 T cell receptor beta chains from one sample sequenced in a study of cytomegalovirus exposure and HLA in healthy donors. Primers included in the PCR were 60 Vbeta and 13 Jbeta primers. Sequencing was performed with immunoSEQ multiplex PCR; in TCRdb, only in-frame clones are kept and a portion is missing. Of about 230,000 clones in the sample, around 80% were seen once. Sequenced sample: PBMCs. Receptor source: a boy aged 10-17 years in good health and CMV-seronegative.

This sequence joins TRBV7-4 and TRBJ2-3, with 9 bases lining up with TRBD2. The CDR3 extends over 19 amino acids. Per germline, CDR1 SGHVT and CDR2 SQSDAQ. With 6 bases clipped from V and 1 base from J, the junction kept 17 bases outside the gene matches. The CDR3 sequence is CASRSLPGGGREGTDTQYF. CDR3 in DNA: TGTGCCAGCAGGTCCCTTCCCGGGGGCGGGAGGGAGGGCACAGATACGCAGTATTTT.

The count of this clone is one. The CDR3 spells CASSPPYPWHEAFF. The CDR3 DNA reads TGTGCCAGCTCACCACCGTATCCCTGGCACGAAGCTTTCTTT. The rearrangement links TRBV18 to TRBJ1-1; D is undetermined. V lost 0 bases and J 8 bases, leaving 13 bases between the germline ends. The germline gives CDR1 KGHSH, CDR2 LQKENI. This CDR3 region has 14 residues.